The 28 T cell receptor beta chains reported below all come from one sample, sequenced in a study of HIV-infected patients and healthy controls. Reverse transcription used 500 to 550 ng RNA and constant-region primers for alpha and beta. Separate chain-specific third strand synthesis with multiplexing indices produced the alpha and beta libraries. TCRdb called the 5' RACE reads again in MiXCR, with one record for every CDR3 protein. Among 3,500 to 4,000 distinct CDR3 sequences, under 35% were seen once, and the ten largest hold approximately 22%. Antiretroviral therapy had run roughly three months, about 14 weeks, before follow-up blood collection. No cell fractionation was done, so the repertoire covers all unsorted peripheral blood T cells. The sequencing here drew on blood, taken during antiretroviral therapy. These receptors were collected from an adult with HIV infection.

The chain uses TRBV25-1 and TRBJ1-1, with 11 bases identical to TRBD1. V shed 2 bases, J shed 3 bases, and the junction held 2 bases outside the gene matches. The CDR3 runs 15 residues. CDR1 MGHDK and CDR2 SYGVNS come from the germline V gene. Here the CDR3 DNA reads TGTGCCAGCAGTGAAGGGACAGGGGGGGACACTGAAGCTTTCTTT. Encoded protein: CASSEGTGGDTEAFF.

This CDR3 reads CASSKTGDGSYEQYF. The CDR3, as DNA: TGTGCCAGCAGCAAGACAGGGGATGGTTCCTACGAGCAGTACTTC. V is TRBV7-3 and J is TRBJ2-7; 8 bases agree with TRBD1. The ends lost 5 bases at V and 1 base at J; junction bases unmatched: 7. The CDR3 consists of 15 residues. The germline V gene encodes CDR1 SGHTA and CDR2 FQGTGA.

This clonotype was counted ten times or more. The chain carries TRBV18 and TRBJ2-7; 8 positions agree with TRBD1. This CDR3 spans 14 amino acids. Germline V gives CDR1 KGHSH, CDR2 LQKENI. J gave up 2 bases and V 5 bases, and 5 bases lay outside the gene matches. The CDR3 here is CASSTGGIPYEQYF. CDR3 in DNA: TGTGCCAGCTCAACAGGGGGGATCCCCTACGAGCAGTACTTC.

The gene calls are TRBV10-2 and TRBJ2-1; 9 positions match TRBD2. V lost 5 bases and J lost 7; bases outside the gene matches: 12. There are 16 residues in the CDR3. Germline CDR1 is WSHSY and CDR2 is SAAADI. The CDR3 protein is CASSWAGLAGGNEQFF. Written as DNA, the CDR3 is TGCGCCAGCAGTTGGGCGGGACTAGCTGGGGGGAATGAGCAGTTCTTC.

The chain joins TRBV20-1 to TRBJ1-3, with D perhaps matching TRBD1 (5 bases). The CDR3 totals 14 residues. Between the trimmed V and J ends, which lost 0 bases and 4 bases, there was a span of 10 bases. Germline CDR1 reads DFQATT; CDR2 reads SNEGSKA (reference sequence). CDR3 nucleotides: TGCAGTGCTAGAGACCAGGGTATCGGAAACACCATATATTTT. Translated, it gives CSARDQGIGNTIYF.

Judged by abundance, this clonotype is medium-sized. The chain joins TRBV5-4 to TRBJ2-3, with a weak D call TRBD2 (5 bases). The CDR3 consists of 13 residues. The V end lost 7 bases, the J end lost 5 bases, and 14 bases lay between the germline ends. The germline V gene encodes CDR1 SGHNT and CDR2 YYREEE (reference sequence). In nucleotides, the CDR3 is TGTGCCAGCTTAAAATCAGCGGAAGATACGCAGTATTTT. This translates into CASLKSAEDTQYF.

J is TRBJ1-1 and V is TRBV5-1; no definite D call. This CDR3 region has 11 residues. V lost 6 bases to trimming and J lost 2 bases, with 5 bases between them. Germline loops: CDR1 SGHRS, CDR2 YFSETQ. The CDR3 loop is CASTENTEAFF. The CDR3 DNA is TGCGCCAGCACCGAAAACACTGAAGCTTTCTTT.

This clonotype is medium-sized. The chain uses TRBV7-3 and TRBJ1-6; 9 bases fit TRBD1. V trimming: 4 bases; J trimming: 5 bases; junction bases outside the gene matches: 3. The CDR3 length is 15 residues. Per germline, CDR1 SGHTA and CDR2 FQGTGA. CDR3 sequence: CASSSRTGDNSPLHF. The CDR3 nucleotides read TGTGCCAGCAGCTCGCGGACAGGGGATAATTCACCCCTCCACTTT.

Note on this clonotype: This may come from a read error, since a much larger clone is one base off. The chain joins TRBV28 to TRBJ2-5; D gene unclear. The germline V gene encodes CDR1 MDHEN and CDR2 SYDVKM. Trimming pared 3 bases from V and 4 bases from J, leaving 9 bases between. The length of the CDR3 is 13 residues. CDR3 DNA: TGTGCCAGCAGTTTCCATAGCTCAGAGACCCAGTACTTC. As protein: CASSFHSSETQYF.

The rearrangement joins TRBV2 to TRBJ1-4; D unresolved. This CDR3 comprises 15 residues. Looked up from germline, CDR1 is SNHLY and CDR2 is FYNNEI. Trimming pared 1 base from V and 5 bases from J, leaving 11 bases between. CDR3 amino acids: CASSEVLQLNEKLFF. CDR3 sequence (DNA): TGTGCCAGCAGTGAAGTCTTACAGCTAAATGAAAAACTGTTTTTT.

Regarding this clonotype: A much larger clone differs by one base, so this may be a read error. This sequence joins TRBV5-6 and TRBJ2-3; 8 bases are a match to TRBD1. CDR3 size: 13 residues. The germline V gene has CDR1 SGHDT and CDR2 YYEEEE. V dropped 5 bases and J dropped 4; count of bases not matched to a gene: 3. As DNA, the CDR3 is TGTGCCAGCAGAGAGACAGGGGCAGATACGCAGTATTTT. Translation gives CASRETGADTQYF.

This clonotype was seen a handful of times. The chain is built from TRBV6-5 and TRBJ1-3, with unresolved D. The CDR3 contains 12 residues. Trimming removed 8 bases from V and 9 bases from J, with 14 bases in between. The germline V gene encodes CDR1 MNHEY and CDR2 SVGAGI. The CDR3 here is CASGPSPTTIYF. The CDR3 DNA sequence: TGTGCCAGCGGCCCGTCCCCAACCACCATATATTTT.

This clonotype is termed medium-sized. The rearrangement links TRBV27 to TRBJ1-1; D gene unclear. CDR1 is MNHEY and CDR2 is SMNVEV in the germline V gene (reference sequence). The V gene lost 2 bases and the J gene lost 5 bases, with 12 bases spanning the gap. This CDR3 contains 14 residues. As DNA, the CDR3 is TGTGCCAGCAGTTTAGTCCTCGGCGGAACTGAAGCTTTCTTT. Amino acid sequence: CASSLVLGGTEAFF.

The chain has TRBV4-2 and TRBJ1-3; no reliable D call. The CDR3 loop spans 14 amino acids. Looked up from germline, CDR1 is LGHNA and CDR2 is YNFKEQ. V lost 1 base to trimming and J lost 2 bases, with 6 bases between them. For the CDR3, the DNA is TGTGCCAGCAGCCAAGGGGCGGCTGGAAACACCATATATTTT. Translating gives CASSQGAAGNTIYF.

This clonotype is termed large. The rearrangement links TRBV2 to TRBJ2-3, with TRBD2 matching over 9 bases. CDR1 and CDR2 from the germline V gene are SNHLY and FYNNEI. This CDR3 spans 15 amino acids. V dropped 11 bases and J dropped 1; count of bases not matched to a gene: 10. In nucleotides, the CDR3 is TGTGCCGGCCACGGGGAGCGGGGGGGCACAGATACGCAGTATTTT. This codes for CAGHGERGGTDTQYF.

By sample share, this clonotype is medium-sized. This sequence joins TRBV10-1 and TRBJ2-4, with 8 bases identical to TRBD2. The CDR3 extends over 19 amino acids. CDR1 WNHNN and CDR2 SYGVQD come from the germline V gene (reference sequence). Losses at the gene ends were 4 bases for V and 0 bases for J; bases not matched to a gene: 14. CDR3: CASSAPLKRGSLAKNIQYF. CDR3 sequence (DNA): TGCGCCAGCAGTGCCCCCCTGAAGCGGGGGTCACTAGCCAAAAACATTCAGTACTTC.

By share, this clonotype ranks as medium-sized. Written as DNA, the CDR3 is TGTGCCAGCAGTTACTCGATGGCCAGCGGAGGCCCCCAAAACATTCAGTACTTC. Translating it yields CASSYSMASGGPQNIQYF. The gene calls are TRBV6-2 or TRBV6-3 and TRBJ2-4, with D possibly matching TRBD2 (5 bases). The germline CDR1 and CDR2 sequences are MNHEY and SVGEGT. The CDR3 runs 18 residues. Trimming removed 0 bases at V and 5 bases at J, with 20 bases between.

In its sample, this clonotype ranks as medium-sized (0.01 to 0.1%). The rearrangement joins TRBV7-6 to TRBJ2-1; TRBD1 or TRBD2 may be the D gene (5 bases each). The length of the CDR3 is 13 residues. V lost 5 bases and J lost 2, with 7 bases in between. Germline loops: CDR1 SGHVS, CDR2 FNYEAQ. CDR3 DNA: TGTGCCAGCAGCCCGGGACCCTACAATGAGCAGTTCTTC. Translated, it gives CASSPGPYNEQFF.

This clonotype qualifies as medium-sized. The CDR3, as DNA: TGCAGCGTTCGACAAGCCGAAGCTTTCTTT. It codes for CSVRQAEAFF. The rearrangement uses TRBV29-1 and TRBJ1-1; no definite D call. V was trimmed by 5 bases and J by 8 bases, leaving 9 bases between them. CDR1 SQVTM and CDR2 ANQGSEA come from the germline V gene. This CDR3 contains 10 residues. The entire variable domain, with the rest obtained from reference TRBV29-1 and TRBJ1-1, is as follows: SAVISQKPSRDICQRGTSLTIQCQVDSQVTMMFWYRQQPGQSLTLIATANQGSEATYESGFVIDKFPISRPNLTFSTLTVSNMSPEDSSIYLCSVRQAEAFFGQGTRLTVV.

This clonotype came up a few times. The rearrangement links TRBV19 to TRBJ1-5; 9 positions agree with TRBD1. This CDR3 comprises 15 residues. From germline, CDR1 is LNHDA and CDR2 SQIVND (reference sequence). J was trimmed by 2 bases and V by 8 bases; bases with no gene match: 7. As DNA, the CDR3 is TGTGCCAGTTGGCCGGGACAGGGTGGCAATCAGCCCCAGCATTTT. It encodes CASWPGQGGNQPQHF.

As concerns this clonotype: A much bigger clone sits one base away, suggesting this may be a read error. The chain is built from TRBV5-4 and TRBJ2-4; 9 bases map to TRBD2. The CDR3 consists of 12 residues. Germline values: CDR1 SGHNT, CDR2 YYREEE (reference sequence). As DNA, the CDR3 is TGTGCCAGCCGCTTGGATCTAGCGGGGAAGTACTTC. It specifies CASRLDLAGKYF.

The V call is TRBV4-1, the J call TRBJ1-5; D unclear. Trimming pared 1 base from V and 2 bases from J, leaving 9 bases between. Germline CDR1 MGHRA, CDR2 YSYEKL. The CDR3 is 15 amino acids. CDR3 region: CASSQGRAGNQPQHF. DNA for the CDR3: TGCGCCAGCAGCCAAGGGAGAGCAGGCAATCAGCCCCAGCATTTT.

This clonotype was picked up many times. This chain links TRBV20-1 with TRBJ1-1; no reliable D call. Germline V gene lookup returns CDR1 DFQATT and CDR2 SNEGSKA (reference sequence). CDR3 size: 12 residues. CDR3 in amino acids: CSATPPNTEAFF. The CDR3 coding sequence is TGCAGCGCAACCCCCCCAAACACTGAAGCTTTCTTT.

This clonotype was counted ten times or more. The J gene is TRBJ2-2, the V gene TRBV20-1; 14 nucleotides align to TRBD2. The V and J ends lost 4 bases and 5 bases, in that order; junction bases with no gene match: 9. The CDR3 has 17 residues. CDR1 and CDR2 from the germline V gene are DFQATT and SNEGSKA (reference sequence). CDR3 in DNA: TGCAGTGCTATCCCGACTAGCGGGGGGGCAAGGACCGGGGAGCTGTTTTTT. Translation gives CSAIPTSGGARTGELFF.

This clonotype is medium-sized. The chain has TRBV27 and TRBJ2-7; tentatively, D is TRBD1 (7 bases). V was trimmed by 1 base and J by 3 bases, leaving 13 bases between them. Germline V gives CDR1 MNHEY, CDR2 SMNVEV (reference sequence). CDR3 size: 15 residues. Here the CDR3 reads CASSLFGQGGYEQYF. The CDR3 DNA reads TGTGCCAGCAGTTTATTCGGCCAGGGGGGCTACGAGCAGTACTTC.

The chain joins TRBV2 to TRBJ2-3; weak D call: TRBD1 (5 bases). V lost 6 bases to trimming and J lost 0 bases, with 13 bases between them. The CDR3 loop spans 15 amino acids. Germline V CDR1 and CDR2: SNHLY, FYNNEI. The DNA for the CDR3 is TGTGCCAGCAGCGACAGAAGCCCGAGCACAGATACGCAGTATTTT. Its translation is CASSDRSPSTDTQYF.

This clonotype has only a few counts. The V and J genes are TRBV5-1 and TRBJ1-6; tentative D call: TRBD1 (5 bases). V gave up 7 bases and J gave up 7 bases, with 15 bases separating them. Germline V lookup: CDR1 SGHRS, CDR2 YFSETQ. CDR3 size: 14 residues. CDR3 region: CASQRSGGNSPLHF. Here the CDR3 DNA reads TGCGCCAGCCAACGGTCTGGGGGGAATTCACCCCTCCACTTT.

The V and J genes are TRBV27 and TRBJ1-3; the D is unclear. Germline V CDR1 and CDR2: MNHEY, SMNVEV (reference sequence). The CDR3 totals 15 residues. The V gene lost 2 bases and the J gene lost 2 bases, with 10 bases spanning the gap. This chain's CDR3 is CASSLDGEAGNTIYF. The CDR3 DNA reads TGTGCCAGCAGTTTAGATGGGGAAGCTGGAAACACCATATATTTT.